This T cell receptor beta chain was sequenced during a study of cytomegalovirus exposure and HLA in healthy donors (dated by TCRdb to 2017 to 2019). A note on the overall study: In an earlier analysis of some 610 of the donors, approximately 300 Gb of sequence data and just under 120 million unique TCR beta sequences from about 190 million T cells were reported. The number of typed donors differed by locus: about 629-630 for A, B, C, DRB1 and DQB1; some 500 for DQA1; approximately 600 for DPA1; and about 470 for DPB1. Donor age, sex, ethnicity and CMV serostatus were compiled alongside the repertoire data. Among about 390 genotyped donors of the cohort, an average of about 240,000 unique TCR beta nucleotide sequences were sequenced per donor, around a sixth of them non-productive. Several DR-DQ haplotypes were treated as single units for association and clustering because of strong linkage in the cohort. In a later genetic analysis, genome-wide SNP genotypes for 398 of the 666 donors were used, and that subset was treated as a discovery cohort. The study aimed to test whether cataloging public T cell receptors could reveal signatures of past pathogen exposure. Rather than using new phenotypic data, the later analysis identified candidate immune exposures from TCR beta sequences and from how often those sequences occurred across donors. Every discovery cohort repertoire had been produced on one sequencing platform. A later analysis re-examined previously published TCR beta repertoires from 500 to 700 donors and added high-resolution HLA genotyping to investigate patterns of TCR occurrence. An earlier analysis of 587 of the donors used high-throughput TCR beta sequencing to judge whether each TCR beta V gene segment behaved as functional or pseudogenic. Using immunosequencing, the study profiled T cell repertoires from some 670 subjects and related those repertoires to cytomegalovirus serostatus. Along with the approximately 620-subject first cohort, a separate validation cohort of over 90 different subjects was used. Approximately 310 gigabases of sequencing data and tens of millions of unique TCR sequences were included in an early release covering several hundred HLA-typed donors. Of the roughly 400 genotyped donors, 65% to 90% fell in the genetic ancestry cluster associated with self-reported Caucasian donors. High-throughput TCR immunosequencing, statistical association of individual TCRs with disease status, and machine learning were combined to predict cytomegalovirus infection status. HLA typing covered class I and class II loci at four-digit resolution. Broader findings and caveats from the paper: The authors suggested that the approach could potentially be extended to other disease states and immunological phenotypes. At a false discovery rate of 0.05, a later analysis linked around 17,000 TCR beta sequences to specific HLA alleles. Several of the top co-occurrence clusters appeared to be linked to parvovirus B19, influenza, CMV and Epstein-Barr virus, according to a later analysis. Three of the identified cytomegalovirus-associated TCR beta chains were confirmed in vitro to be specific for cytomegalovirus antigens. Presence/absence analyses assumed roughly uniform sequencing depth across donors, an assumption that may not hold. A later genetic analysis associated a missense DCLRE1C variant with V-gene and J-gene trimming of TCR beta chains, and an independent cohort replicated the association. Because HLA typing was missing for some donors at each locus, association tests included only the typed subset. Immune exposure information for the cohort was limited to CMV serostatus. A further reported finding was that TCR beta sequences accurately predicted the HLA-A and HLA-B alleles for most subjects in the first cohort. A cluster of highly shared sequence variants was judged likely to represent a technical artifact of the sequencing pipeline. Assigning TCR associations to individual alleles was difficult when HLA alleles, especially DR and DQ, strongly co-occurred. Broadly in line with IMGT annotations, most TCR beta V segments showed up in productive rearrangements about 87% or about 30% of the time in an earlier analysis of several hundred of the donors. Correlated functional status among segregating V segments might be attributable to linkage disequilibrium, but an unknown experimental factor could not be ruled out. According to a later analysis, most CMV-associated TCR beta chains appeared to be HLA-restricted, and the HLA associations seemed to be driven largely by CMV exposure. Some IMGT-functional V segments, including TRBV6-2 and TRBV6-3, could not be told apart with the 87-base-pair reads, so those segments were excluded. In a later analysis, TCR association rates were found to vary across HLA loci, with the most associated TCRs seen for DRB1 alleles and the fewest for HLA-C alleles. Only TCR beta chains were sequenced in this cohort, and the absence of alpha or paired-chain data limited detectable features. A later genetic analysis reported fewer N-insertions in productive TCRs among donors in an Asian-associated ancestry cluster than the roughly 700-donor mean. Because counts were too low, about 15 rarely observed V segments, including chromosome 9 orphons, were left out of the earlier analysis of approximately 500 of the donors. The classifier was reported to diagnose cytomegalovirus status with high specificity and sensitivity in both the original and validation cohorts. In a later analysis, HLA-associated TCR beta chains were found to be more clonally expanded and to have lower generation probabilities than equally common non-associated chains. The study gave a list of some 150 TCR beta chains associated with cytomegalovirus. Across donors, most TCR sequences were observed very rarely, whereas some public TCRs were present in many individuals.

The library was made by the immunoSEQ multiplex PCR assay. The multiplex PCR relied on a mix of 60 forward primers for TCR Vbeta segments and 13 reverse primers for TCR Jbeta segments. The CDR3 region of rearranged TCR beta genes was amplified from genomic DNA with a multiplex PCR assay. The amplified TCR beta libraries were sequenced on the Illumina HiSeq System as 87-base-pair reads. The study's own analysis went as follows. Across the 640 or so repertoires, a later analysis counted tens of millions of unique TCR beta chains, around 10 million of which were shared by at least two donors. Raw reads were error-corrected and collapsed into unique sequences by a nearest-neighbor algorithm in which closely related sequences were merged to remove PCR and sequencing errors. CDR3 sequences were aligned to IMGT reference sequences to assign V, D and J gene segments. For a sequence to be retained, at least a six-nucleotide match to both a V gene segment and a J gene segment was required. Rearrangements were classified as productive when the CDR3 lacked stop codons and remained in frame with V and J, and all other rearrangements were classified as non-productive. Following IMGT convention, CDR3 was defined as the stretch from the second conserved V-encoded cysteine up to the conserved J-encoded phenylalanine. The earlier analysis of about 620 of the donors excluded sequences that lacked an unambiguous match to a single V gene segment. An earlier analysis of about 600 of the donors called V segments functional above 56.7% productive rearrangements and segregating when the between-donor standard deviation exceeded 5%. To diagnose cytomegalovirus status from the catalog of TCR beta chain sequences, a statistical classification framework was built. A later analysis assigned V and J genes by comparing TCR nucleotide sequences with IMGT/GENE-DB human TR gene sequences. Using the TCRdist pipeline, a later analysis assigned CDR3 sequences along with most-parsimonious VDJ recombination scenarios. A later analysis defined each TCR beta chain by its CDR3 amino acid sequence plus V-gene family, and excluded reads lacking a unique V-gene family. As a way to deal with suspected cross-contamination and a sequencing artifact, a later analysis dropped roughly 600 nucleotide sequences that were highly shared and had low generation probability. For each public chain, a later analysis derived a clonal expansion index from normalized ranks of inferred template counts within each repertoire. In a later analysis, generation probabilities were computed with a VDJ recombination model fitted to out-of-frame rearrangements, and the resulting probabilities were checked against IGoR. In a later analysis, TCR-TCR, TCR-HLA and TCR-CMV co-occurrence was scored with hypergeometric tests, and a repertoire-size bias correction was applied to TCR pairs. False discovery rates were estimated in a later analysis by permuting HLA or CMV assignments 20 times. In a later analysis, co-occurring TCRs were grouped using DBSCAN, and TCRdist sequence similarity was added for clustering within HLA-allele-positive subsets. Repertoires with fewer than 30,000 or more than 120,000 public chains, plus five repertoires with anomalous nucleotide sharing, were excluded from co-occurrence clustering. The immuneACCESS repertoire file appears here via TCRdb, limited to in-frame rearrangements. These files lack a portion of the clones; in checked studies, under half of the deficit traces to unresolved V genes, and the cause of the others is not known. That table supplies the V and J calls and clone size; D and trimming were determined from the DNA. The sample has around 140,000 clones on record, about 70% of them singletons. The ten biggest clones cover approximately 2% of the sample.

Here V drops 3 bases and J drops 5 bases, and the junction holds 7 bases not matched to any gene. In the germline V gene, CDR1 corresponds to MDHEN and CDR2 to SYDVKM. The CDR3 covers 15 residues, taking in both the cysteine and the phenylalanine. Here the CDR3 DNA is all that survives: 45 bases in frame from base 1. The cohort comprised hundreds of healthy bone marrow donors. At the time of sampling, all cohort members were nominally healthy, though unrecorded immune exposures were likely present. The donor was CMV seropositive and belonged to the group of 270 or so seropositive cohort members. Each donor provided a peripheral blood sample, and peripheral blood mononuclear cells were used for TCR beta sequencing. The Qiagen DNeasy Blood Extraction Kit was used to extract genomic DNA from the blood cell samples. On this clone itself: The antigen it binds to is not known. The input lacks base qualities; no much larger clone sits a single base away.

In this chain, TRBV28 is recombined with TRBJ2-5, and TRBD1 aligns with 9 junction nucleotides. This TCR derives from a woman aged 60-75 years in good health and CMV-seropositive. The sample taken for sequencing was PBMCs. The CDR3 reads CASSFPGTGTETQYF. The DNA is as follows: TGTGCCAGCAGTTTCCCCGGGACAGGGACGGAGACCCAGTACTTC.